The subject of this entry is one T cell receptor (beta chain). No cognate antigen has been identified for it. No qualities accompany the bases; no much larger clone lies one base away. This specimen belongs to a study of neoadjuvant anti-PD-1 for oral cavity cancer (dated by TCRdb to the early 2020s). In terms of the full investigation: Before undergoing curative-intent surgical resection, most patients got three to four biweekly nivolumab doses at 3 mg/kg. Patients without progression received a fourth nivolumab dose around day 43 and underwent definitive surgical resection on days 50-56. Responders were defined as patients with complete response, partial response or stable disease by RECIST 1.1; non-responders were defined as patients with progression. A roughly 30% response rate was observed in the parent correlative cohort, in which around eleven patients were included. Findings and caveats that apply to the study as a whole: After neoadjuvant nivolumab, T cell clonality (Gini index) in PBMCs was significantly higher in non-responders than in responders. Only a few patients per response group were included in the TCR analyses, and the authors called for validation in larger cohorts. A higher pretreatment blood Treg/Th17 ratio correlated with both higher pretreatment blood TCRbeta clonality and lower post-treatment tumor TCRbeta clonality.

Trimmed from V: 3 bases; trimmed from J: 8 bases; junction bases lacking a gene match: 9. From the germline V gene, CDR1 is SGHDN and CDR2 is FVKESK. The CDR3 runs 16 residues from the cysteine to the phenylalanine. The only DNA kept is the CDR3, 48 bases in frame from the first base. This sample's time point label indicates: after neoadjuvant nivolumab, at surgical resection. Patients were newly diagnosed with stage II-IVA oral cavity squamous cell carcinoma and had received no prior systemic or radiation treatment. The cohort consisted of patients with HPV-negative, locally advanced oral cavity squamous cell carcinoma. No culture maintenance or expansion was done, as the peripheral blood mononuclear cells went straight to analysis. Samples were obtained from a longitudinal correlative study of a single-arm phase II trial of neoadjuvant nivolumab in oral cavity squamous cell carcinoma. Subject-matched pre- and post-treatment PBMCs and tumors from three responders and three non-responders underwent genomic DNA-based TCRbeta sequencing. Peripheral blood mononuclear cells were drawn once before nivolumab treatment and a second time after treatment, when surgery took place. The Maxwell RSC DNA from Cells kit was used to extract genomic DNA from PBMCs.

PBMC libraries used mostly 480 ng of input genomic DNA for deep sequencing, with six replicates per sample. TCRbeta libraries were prepared with the immunoSEQ hsTCRbeta kit according to the manufacturer's instructions. The finished libraries were brought together in one pool at roughly 3 nM, which was then read using an Illumina NovaSeq 6000 S4 flow cell. The study's own analysis went as follows. Raw data preprocessing and quality control were performed with the immunoSEQ Analyzer. The analysis was restricted to productive rearrangements, with each unique CDR3 amino acid sequence defining a clonotype. Repertoire clonality was estimated as the Gini-Simpson index, computed with the R package tcR. Student's t test was used to compare Gini indices, while Pearson correlation assessed associations with tumor size change. Entries here come from immuneACCESS through TCRdb and include only in-frame sequences with V and J called. Some clones fail to appear in such tables; in the studies checked, an unresolved V gene covers under half of the shortfall, and the cause of the remainder is unknown. V and J calls plus clone size are reproduced from that table; the DNA served to infer D and trimming. Present in this sample are approximately 10,000 clones, roughly three fifths of which were seen just once. Approximately 4.7% of the sample rests with the top ten.

The chain couples TRBV14 to TRBJ2-3, and TRBD1 matches 12 of the central bases. The sequencing here drew on PBMCs, taken after nivolumab (anti-PD-1) treatment. The source is a person between 40 and 80 years old with oral cavity squamous cell carcinoma. The sequence in DNA is TGTGCCAGCAGCCAGGCCGGGACAGGGGGCTTCAGTACGCAGTATTTT. This gives the protein CASSQAGTGGFSTQYF.